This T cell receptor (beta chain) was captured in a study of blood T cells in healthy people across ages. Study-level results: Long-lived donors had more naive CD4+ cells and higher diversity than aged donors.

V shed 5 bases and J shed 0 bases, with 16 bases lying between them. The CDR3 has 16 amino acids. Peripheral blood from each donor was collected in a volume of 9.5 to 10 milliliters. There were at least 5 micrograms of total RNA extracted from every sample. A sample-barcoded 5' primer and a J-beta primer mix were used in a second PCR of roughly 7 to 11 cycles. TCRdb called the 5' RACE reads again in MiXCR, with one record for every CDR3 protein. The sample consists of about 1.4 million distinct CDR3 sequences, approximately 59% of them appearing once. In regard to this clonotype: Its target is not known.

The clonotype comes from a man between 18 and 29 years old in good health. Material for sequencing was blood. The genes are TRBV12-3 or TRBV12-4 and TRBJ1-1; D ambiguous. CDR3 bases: TGTGCCAGCAGTCCCCAATTTGACGTTGTGAACACTGAAGCTTTCTTT. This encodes CASSPQFDVVNTEAFF.